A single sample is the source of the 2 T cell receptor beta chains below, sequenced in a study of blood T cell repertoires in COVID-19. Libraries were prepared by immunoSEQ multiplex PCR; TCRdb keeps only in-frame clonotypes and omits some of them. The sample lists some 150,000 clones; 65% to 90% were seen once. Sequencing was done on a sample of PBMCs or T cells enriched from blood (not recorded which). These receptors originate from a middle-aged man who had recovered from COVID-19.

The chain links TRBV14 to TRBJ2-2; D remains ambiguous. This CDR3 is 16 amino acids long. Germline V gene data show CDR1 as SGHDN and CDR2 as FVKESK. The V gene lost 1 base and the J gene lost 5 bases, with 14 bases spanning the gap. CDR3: CASSQVTLARTGELFF. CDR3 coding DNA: TGTGCCAGCAGCCAAGTAACGCTCGCGAGAACCGGGGAGCTGTTTTTT.

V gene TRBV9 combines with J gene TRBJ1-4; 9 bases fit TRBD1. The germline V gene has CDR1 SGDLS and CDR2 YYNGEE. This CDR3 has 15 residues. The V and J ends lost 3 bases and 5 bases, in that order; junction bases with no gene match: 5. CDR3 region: CASSEGQGWNEKLFF. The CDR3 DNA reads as TGTGCCAGCAGCGAAGGACAGGGGTGGAATGAAAAACTGTTTTTT.